This T cell receptor (beta chain) is drawn from a study of human thymus T cells. Repertoires were generated with immunoSEQ multiplex PCR, while TCRdb's copy carries only in-frame clones and drops some. The sample consists of tens of thousands of clones, approximately 95% of them appearing once. Half of the eight donors gave about 0.45-1 mL blood during surgery. No fixed cell number was used; all available blood leukocytes supplied DNA. CDR3 length: 12 residues. Trimming removed 7 bases at V and 6 bases at J, with 10 bases between. Per the germline V gene, CDR1 is LNHDA and CDR2 is SQIVND (reference sequence). This clone showed up just once.

V gene TRBV19 combines with J gene TRBJ1-5, with TRBD1 as a possible D gene (5 bases). The sample comprised blood. The clonotype was recovered from a boy in the first two years of life with a congenital heart defect but otherwise immunologically healthy. The CDR3 region is CASKKRGQPQHF. CDR3 bases: TGTGCCAGTAAGAAGAGGGGTCAGCCCCAGCATTTT.